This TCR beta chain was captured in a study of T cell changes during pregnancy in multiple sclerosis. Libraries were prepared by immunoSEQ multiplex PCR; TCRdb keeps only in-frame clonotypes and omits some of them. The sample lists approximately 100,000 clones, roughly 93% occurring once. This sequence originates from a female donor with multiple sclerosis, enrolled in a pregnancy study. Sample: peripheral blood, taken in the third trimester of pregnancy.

Here the CDR3 reads CASSPGQGRQQPQHF. CDR3 DNA sequence: TGTGCCAGCAGTCCCGGACAGGGGCGTCAACAGCCCCAGCATTTT. The rearrangement links TRBV7-8 to TRBJ1-5; 9 nucleotides align to TRBD1. V dropped 6 bases and J dropped 7; count of bases not matched to a gene: 10. The CDR3 contains 15 residues. Germline V lookup: CDR1 SGHVS, CDR2 FQNEAQ. The full variable domain, with the rest looked up from reference TRBV7-8 and TRBJ1-5, is GAGVSQSPRYKVAKRGQDVALRCDPISGHVSLFWYQQALGQGPEFLTYFQNEAQLDKSGLPSDRFFAERPEGSVSTLKIQRTQQEDSAVYLCASSPGQGRQQPQHFGDGTRLSIL.